This TCR beta chain was sequenced in a study of blood T cell repertoires in COVID-19. Study summary: COVID-19 samples from acute and convalescent phases originated in the United States, Italy and Spain.

Germline trimming cut 5 bases from V and 6 bases from J; bases unmatched to any gene: 3. Germline V gene lookup returns CDR1 SGHTA and CDR2 FQGNSA. This CDR3 spans 13 amino acids. Individuals in the exposed group had encountered a COVID-19 case within 2 weeks preceding study entry. Sequencing was performed with immunoSEQ multiplex PCR; in TCRdb, only in-frame clones are kept and a portion is missing. Of around 250,000 clones in the sample, approximately 90% were seen once. The V call is TRBV7-2, the J call TRBJ2-1, with TRBD2 identical over 8 bases. This clonotype was sampled from a man aged 40-55 years who had been exposed to COVID-19. Sequencing was done on a sample of PBMCs or T cells enriched from blood (not recorded which). The CDR3, as DNA: TGTGCCAGCAGCCATAGCGGGATCAATGAGCAGTTCTTC. Residues: CASSHSGINEQFF.